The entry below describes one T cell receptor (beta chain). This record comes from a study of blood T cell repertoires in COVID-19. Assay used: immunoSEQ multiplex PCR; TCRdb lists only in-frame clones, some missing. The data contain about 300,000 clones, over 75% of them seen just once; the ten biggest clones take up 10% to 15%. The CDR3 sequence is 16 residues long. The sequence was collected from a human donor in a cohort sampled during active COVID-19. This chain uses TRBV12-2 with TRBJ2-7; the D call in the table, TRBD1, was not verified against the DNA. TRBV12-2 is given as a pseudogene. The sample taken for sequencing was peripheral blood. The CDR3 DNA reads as TGTGCAAGTCGCTTAGCGCAAGGGACAGGCACCTACGAGCAGTACTTC. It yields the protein CASRLAQGTGTYEQYF.